The following is a T cell receptor beta chain sequence with its context. Which antigen it targets is not known. No qualities accompany the bases; no much larger clone lies one base away. The source of the sample is a study of T cell changes during pregnancy in multiple sclerosis (dated by TCRdb to the late 2010s). Looking at the study overall: In women with multiple sclerosis, the researchers looked at how the T cell repertoire shifted as pregnancy progressed.

Counted from cysteine to phenylalanine, this CDR3 has 15 amino acids. Only the CDR3 part of the read is kept: 45 bases, read in frame from the first base. Via the germline V gene, CDR1 is SNHLY and CDR2 FYNNEI. Here V drops 7 bases and J drops 1 base, and the junction holds 8 bases not matched to any gene. Library preparation used the immunoSEQ multiplex PCR assay. TCRdb mirrors the immuneACCESS table, restricted to in-frame sequences. Some clones are absent from its copies; in checked studies, under half trace to an unresolved V gene, and the reason for the others is unknown. For this sample there are roughly 24,000 clones; approximately 86% appear just once. The ten top clones hold approximately 0.98% of the sample.

Source: CD4+ T cells from peripheral blood mononuclear cells, taken in the second trimester of pregnancy. Rearrangement joined TRBV2 to TRBJ2-5, and 8 junction bases match TRBD1. The source of this sequence is a female donor in good health, enrolled as a control in a pregnancy study. The nucleotide sequence is TGTGCCAGCACCATGGGACAGGCGAGCCAAGAGACCCAGTACTTC. The resulting protein is CASTMGQASQETQYF.